The clone carrying this T cell receptor beta chain was counted between two and nine times. Its target is not known. The source of the sample is a study of T cell repertoires in cytomegalovirus infection. The overall study: It can be stated that public TCR beta signatures indicated CMV infection as well as a matching HLA type. Study-wide points: Identification of carriers of CMV plus the relevant HLA was achieved through cumulative public TCR beta family frequency. The ex vivo response was dominated by HLA-C-restricted CMV-specific TCR beta clonotypes.

TCRdb re-derived calls from the reads in MiXCR, one entry per CDR3 protein. The sample contains about 490,000 distinct CDR3 sequences, roughly 29% of which appear only once. What was sequenced was PBMCs. This sequence originates from a human donor in good health (CMV status not recorded). Some clones in this sample may be carry-over from other donors' samples.

CDR3 nucleotides: TGTGCCAGCACTTTTAGCGGGGGTGGCTCTGGGGCCAACGTCCTGACTTTC. Translation: CASTFSGGGSGANVLTF. V gene TRBV6-1 combines with J gene TRBJ2-6; 9 bases are shared with TRBD2. Trimming at V came to 7 bases and at J to 0 bases, leaving 7 bases not matched to a gene. The CDR3 covers 17 residues. Germline V gene data show CDR1 as MNHNS and CDR2 as SASEGT.